These 9 T cell receptor beta chains originate from one sample sequenced in a study of response to subunit inactivated influenza vaccine. TCRdb reprocessed the RT-PCR reads via MiXCR and lists one record per CDR3 protein. The table records some 500,000 distinct CDR3 sequences, 16% of them present only once. Sequencing used CD4+ T cells sorted from PBMCs, obtained 23 months after vaccination. Receptors originate from a man in his fifties or sixties who received an inactivated influenza vaccine.

This chain connects TRBV7-2 to TRBJ2-2; 10 bases agree with TRBD1. The CDR3 contains 15 residues. Germline CDR1 reads SGHTA; CDR2 reads FQGNSA. V lost 5 bases and J lost 4; bases outside the gene matches: 4. CDR3 region: CASSTRQGATGELFF. The CDR3 DNA sequence: TGTGCCAGCAGCACAAGACAGGGGGCCACCGGGGAGCTGTTTTTT. The variable domain in full, completed from reference TRBV7-2 and TRBJ2-2, reads GAGVSQSPSNKVTEKGKDVELRCDPISGHTALYWYRQSLGQGLEFLIYFQGNSAPDKSGLPSDRFSAERTGGSVSTLTIQRTQQEDSAVYLCASSTRQGATGELFFGEGSRLTVL.

V usage is TRBV9 and J usage is TRBJ1-4, with D maybe TRBD1 (5 bases). CDR1 SGDLS and CDR2 YYNGEE come from the germline V gene. The CDR3 contains 12 residues. V lost 4 bases to trimming and J lost 9 bases, with 10 bases between them. This chain's CDR3 is CASSNPGQKLFF. The CDR3, as DNA: TGTGCCAGCAGCAACCCGGGACAAAAACTGTTTTTT.

This clonotype was seen once. The CDR3 sequence is CSARSLLIAGGFNTQYF. The CDR3 nucleotides are TGCAGTGCTAGGTCCCTCTTAATAGCGGGGGGGTTTAATACGCAGTATTTT. This rearrangement joins TRBV20-1 to TRBJ2-3; 11 bases match TRBD2. The CDR3 extends over 17 amino acids. V shed 3 bases, J shed 7 bases, and the junction held 15 bases outside the gene matches. From germline, CDR1 is DFQATT and CDR2 SNEGSKA (reference sequence).

The table lists this clonotype with a few counts. V and J are TRBV29-1 and TRBJ2-1, with 9 bases fitting TRBD1. In germline, CDR1 is SQVTM, CDR2 ANQGSEA. Losses at the gene ends were 6 bases for V and 11 bases for J; bases not matched to a gene: 11. This CDR3 comprises 13 residues. The DNA of the CDR3 is TGCAGCGTCGGGGATACCGGGACAGGGAAGCAGTTCTTC. It specifies CSVGDTGTGKQFF.

This clonotype showed up just a few times. The chain links TRBV3-1 to TRBJ1-3; D call uncertain. From germline, CDR1 is LGHDT and CDR2 YNNKEL (reference sequence). The CDR3 loop spans 17 amino acids. V lost 1 base and J 0 bases, leaving 13 bases between the germline ends. Here the CDR3 DNA reads TGTGCCAGCAGCCAAGGCGCGGCATCCCTCTCTGGAAACACCATATATTTT. Its translation: CASSQGAASLSGNTIYF.

The CDR3 sequence is CAISFERGDDTQYF. DNA for the CDR3: TGTGCCATCAGCTTTGAGCGGGGGGACGATACGCAGTATTTT. The J gene is TRBJ2-3, the V gene TRBV10-3; 9 nucleotides match TRBD2. The CDR3 sequence is 14 residues long. After removal of 6 bases from V and 6 bases from J, the junction contained 7 bases not matched to a gene. Germline loops: CDR1 ENHRY, CDR2 SYGVKD.

V gene TRBV7-6 combines with J gene TRBJ2-2; D remains unclear. Germline CDR1 reads SGHVS; CDR2 reads FNYEAQ. The ends were cut back, 5 bases at V and 6 bases at J, with 16 bases in the middle. The CDR3 covers 15 residues. The CDR3 nucleotides read TGTGCCAGCAGCGCGACAACAAAACAAGCCGGGGAGCTGTTTTTT. This codes for CASSATTKQAGELFF.

The J gene is TRBJ2-3, the V gene TRBV6-2 or TRBV6-3; 8 bases are a match to TRBD2. The CDR3 sequence is 19 residues long. V gave up 4 bases and J gave up 3 bases; unmatched junction bases: 18. CDR1 and CDR2 from the germline V gene are MNHEY and SVGEGT. As DNA, the CDR3 is TGTGCCAGCAGTTCAAACCCAGGGACTAGGAGGATTATTACAGATACGCAGTATTTT. Amino acids: CASSSNPGTRRIITDTQYF.

In its sample, this clonotype was seen many times. The chain uses TRBV7-8 and TRBJ2-1, with 8 bases lining up with TRBD2. The V gene end was trimmed by 5 bases and the J gene end by 9 bases; junction bases not matched to a gene: 0. The CDR3 is made up of 11 amino acids. Per germline, CDR1 SGHVS and CDR2 FQNEAQ. In DNA, the CDR3 is TGTGCCAGCAGCCGGGGGGGTGAGCAGTTCTTC. This sequence encodes CASSRGGEQFF.